This TCR beta chain appears in the sequencing data of a study of blood T cell repertoires in COVID-19. Unmatched junction bases numbered 10, after V lost 4 bases and J lost 4 bases. The germline CDR1 and CDR2 sequences are ENHRY and SYGVKD. The CDR3 has 17 amino acids. The table came from immunoSEQ multiplex PCR; TCRdb's copy has only in-frame clones and leaves some out. Of about 270,000 clones listed, 75% to 95% were seen once; the top ten hold approximately 2.9%. The specimen was PBMCs or T cells enriched from blood (not recorded which). The V and J genes are TRBV10-3 and TRBJ2-5, with 12 bases lining up with TRBD2. This TCR was sampled from a man in his forties who had been exposed to COVID-19. The CDR3 loop is CAISVGLAGGPGETQYF. The DNA of the CDR3 is TGTGCCATCAGTGTTGGGCTAGCGGGAGGGCCAGGAGAGACCCAGTACTTC.